This paragraph covers one TCR beta chain sequence. Its antigen is not identified. The record originates from a study of beta chain features in type 1 diabetes. Study results and caveats: Across patients, naive, central memory and Treg TCRB repertoires exhibited apparently greater similarity than was observed across healthy donors. Shorter TCRB CDR3s, moderately but significantly so, were found in Type 1 diabetes patients in all four CD4+ subsets.

Using CD45RO/CCR7/CD25/CD127/CD95/CD27, CD4+ naive, central memory, regulatory and stem cell-like memory cells were sorted. Purity exceeding 95% was reached by all sorted populations. The isolated RNA, all of it, was reverse transcribed, so expressed TCRB transcripts were what got sequenced. The average output of naive, central memory and regulatory T cell samples was millions of reads. TCRdb's table, derived via immunoSEQ multiplex PCR, lists solely in-frame clones and lacks some. The sample shows about 650,000 clones, over 10% of them seen only once. The V gene end was trimmed by 4 bases and the J gene end by 2 bases; junction bases not matched to a gene: 9. The CDR3 has 16 amino acids. Germline CDR1 LGHNA, CDR2 YSLEER.

The TCR comes from a man under 40 with type 1 diabetes. The rearrangement joins TRBV4-3 to TRBJ2-3; TRBD1 agrees at 7 bases. Sequences were obtained from naive CD4+ T cells from blood. CDR3 protein: CASSPQGDLYTDTQYF. The CDR3 nucleotides read TGCGCCAGCAGCCCCCAGGGGGATCTGTACACAGATACGCAGTATTTT.